The clone carrying this TCR beta chain occurred once. Its matching antigen is unknown. This specimen belongs to a study of shared clonotypes between healthy human individuals. The wider study: Each donor had three CD4 naive, three CD4 memory, two CD8 naive and one CD8 memory plate.

The germline CDR1 and CDR2 sequences are SEHNR and FQNEAQ (reference sequence). The V and J ends lost 3 bases and 10 bases, in that order; junction bases with no gene match: 7. The CDR3 is 15 residues long. Study-wide results and limits: Around 5% of naive CD4 clonotypes were common to several donors.

Deep-level assay runs were performed. In the authors' methods: There were no quality scores in the junction-only immunoSEQ sequences, so filtering differed. The method was immunoSEQ multiplex PCR; TCRdb's version includes in-frame clones alone and lacks a portion of them. V and J calls and clone size are those listed in that table; D and trimming were worked out from the DNA. Of 2,500,000 or so clones listed, about 92% are singletons. The sequencing sample was made of naive CD4+ T cells sorted from blood. Specified subset: CD45RA+ positively selected. The receptor was derived from a man between 18 and 35 years old in good health. This chain joins TRBV7-9 and TRBJ2-4; 12 nucleotides match TRBD2. CDR3 region: CASSLGLAGGQIQYF. DNA of the CDR3: TGTGCCAGCAGCTTGGGACTAGCGGGTGGCCAGATTCAGTACTTC.